A single sample gave rise to the 6 T cell receptor beta chains below, sequenced in a study of cytomegalovirus exposure and HLA in healthy donors. The repertoire was sequenced with immunoSEQ multiplex PCR; TCRdb's copy has only in-frame clones and lacks some. The sample holds about 92,000 clones, over 85% seen once. The sequencing sample was made of PBMCs. The receptor source for this set is a woman aged 25 to 45 in good health and CMV-seropositive.

V is TRBV5-6 and J is TRBJ1-2, with TRBD1 as a possible D gene (6 bases). This CDR3 comprises 12 residues. Per germline, CDR1 SGHDT and CDR2 YYEEEE. V gave up 0 bases and J gave up 10 bases, with 10 bases separating them. CDR3 in amino acids: CASSLGQVVYTF. In DNA, the CDR3 is TGTGCCAGCAGCTTGGGACAGGTCGTCTACACCTTC.

V is TRBV19 and J is TRBJ2-6; unclear D gene. This CDR3 is 13 amino acids long. V lost 6 bases, J lost 0 bases, and 3 bases lay in between. Germline values: CDR1 LNHDA, CDR2 SQIVND (reference sequence). The CDR3 here is CASRSSGANVLTF. CDR3 bases: TGTGCCAGTAGGAGCTCTGGGGCCAACGTCCTGACTTTC.

The rearrangement joins TRBV29-1 to TRBJ1-2; D is unresolved. Per the germline V gene, CDR1 is SQVTM and CDR2 is ANQGSEA. The CDR3 length is 12 residues. Trimming pared 4 bases from V and 0 bases from J, leaving 6 bases between. The CDR3 sequence is CSVVSSNYGYTF. The CDR3 DNA reads as TGCAGCGTTGTGAGTTCTAACTATGGCTACACCTTC.

The V gene is TRBV6-5, the J gene TRBJ1-1, with 7 positions matching TRBD1. Trimming cost V 4 bases and J 5 bases; bases outside gene matches: 10. CDR1 and CDR2 from the germline V gene are MNHEY and SVGAGI. The length of the CDR3 is 15 residues. The CDR3 sequence: CASSSNDRVLTEAFF. The CDR3 nucleotides read TGTGCCAGCAGTTCCAACGACAGGGTTTTGACTGAAGCTTTCTTT.

This clone was detected once. The chain has TRBV7-2 and TRBJ2-6; D gene ambiguous. Trimming shortened V by 8 bases and J by 4 bases, and 9 bases separated the two germline ends. Germline assignment: CDR1 SGHTA and CDR2 FQGNSA. CDR3 size: 13 residues. CDR3 protein: CASRVSGANVLTF. In DNA, the CDR3 is TGTGCCAGCCGCGTTTCCGGGGCCAACGTCCTGACTTTC.

This chain uses TRBV6-5 with TRBJ2-3, with D unclear. The CDR3 consists of 13 residues. Trimming cost V 6 bases and J 14 bases, with 21 bases left between them. CDR1 and CDR2 from the germline V gene are MNHEY and SVGAGI. The CDR3 here is CASRPNLKFYSYF. The CDR3 DNA follows: TGTGCCAGCAGACCAAATCTAAAATTCTACTCGTATTTT.